A single sample is the source of the 3 T cell receptor beta chains below, sequenced in a study of blood T cells in healthy people across ages. Together with a sample-barcoded 5' primer, a J-beta primer mix was included in a second PCR lasting about 7 to 11 cycles. Each CDR3 protein is one row after TCRdb ran MiXCR on the 5' RACE reads. The data show hundreds of thousands of distinct CDR3 sequences, about half seen once. Material: blood. These TCRs come from a woman in her fifties or sixties in good health.

The V call is TRBV20-1, the J call TRBJ2-3, with D unclear. The CDR3 has 12 amino acids. Germline CDR1 DFQATT, CDR2 SNEGSKA (reference sequence). The germline V and J ends were trimmed by 3 bases and 2 bases, with 6 bases remaining between them. CDR3 sequence reads: CSASDDTDTQYF. CDR3 sequence (DNA): TGCAGTGCTAGTGACGACACAGATACGCAGTATTTT.

This clonotype was seen many times. The rearrangement uses TRBV27 and TRBJ2-7, with D maybe TRBD1 (6 bases). V was trimmed by 3 bases and J by 0 bases, leaving 9 bases between them. The CDR3 totals 14 residues. The V gene's germline CDR1 is MNHEY and CDR2 SMNVEV (reference sequence). As DNA, the CDR3 is TGTGCCAGCAGTTTTGGGGGCCCCTCCTACGAGCAGTACTTC. It encodes CASSFGGPSYEQYF.

This clonotype was detected only a few times. The chain is built from TRBV7-9 and TRBJ2-5; D call uncertain. The CDR3 totals 15 residues. CDR1 SEHNR and CDR2 FQNEAQ come from the germline V gene (reference sequence). The V end lost 5 bases, the J end lost 5 bases, and 18 bases lay between the germline ends. The CDR3 loop is CASSVTSGPGETQYF. CDR3 sequence (DNA): TGTGCCAGCAGCGTAACCTCAGGACCTGGGGAGACCCAGTACTTC.